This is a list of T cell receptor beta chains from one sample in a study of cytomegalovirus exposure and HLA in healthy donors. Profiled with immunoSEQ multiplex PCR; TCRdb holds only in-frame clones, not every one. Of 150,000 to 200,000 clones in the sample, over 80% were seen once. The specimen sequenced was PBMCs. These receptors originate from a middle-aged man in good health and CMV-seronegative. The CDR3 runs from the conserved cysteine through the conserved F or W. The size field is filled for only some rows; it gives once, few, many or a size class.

CASSRDRQNTEAFF	.	TRBV6-5	TRBJ1-1	14
CASSFVVTGELFF	.	TRBV5-1	TRBJ2-2	13
CASSVGERHGNTIYF	.	TRBV9	TRBJ1-3	15
CATSRELATNYEQYF	.	TRBV15	TRBJ2-7	15
CASSSSVSNQPQHF	few	TRBV4-1	TRBJ1-5	14
CASNSGTTFTEQYF	.	TRBV6-1	TRBJ2-7	14
CASSFIAGQETQYF	few	TRBV5-4	TRBJ2-5	14
CASSLGQGEISNQPQHF	.	TRBV7-9	TRBJ1-5	17
CASSQLAGGGYNEQFF	.	TRBV14	TRBJ2-1	16
CASSLRQANTEAFF	.	TRBV28	TRBJ1-1	14
CASSSGQGTYEQYF	.	TRBV19	TRBJ2-7	14
CASRGAPSNYGYTF	.	TRBV6-1	TRBJ1-2	14
CASSSPGQPDTQYF	once	TRBV7-9	TRBJ2-3	14
CASSEYRDYQPQHF	.	TRBV18	TRBJ1-5	14
CASSAGLSYGYTF	.	TRBV10-2	TRBJ1-2	13
CASSPLGGIYGYTF	.	TRBV18	TRBJ1-2	14
CASSFRWGSDQEQYF	few	TRBV7-2	TRBJ2-7	15
CASSPRQGAGETQYF	.	TRBV7-2	TRBJ2-5	15
CASISGVNTEAFF	.	TRBV28	TRBJ1-1	13
CASSLGRPGGYGYTF	.	TRBV7-2	TRBJ1-2	15
CAISDPGSIGGGENEQFF	.	TRBV10-3	TRBJ2-1	18
CASSPSSPVVRGTDTQYF	.	TRBV18	TRBJ2-3	18
CASSLMSGDSYEQYF	.	TRBV7-2	TRBJ2-7	15
CASNRQGWTEAFF	.	TRBV6-1	TRBJ1-1	13
CASSRRQGEVWNEKLFF	.	TRBV4-1	TRBJ1-4	17
CASSLGPSGSPLHF	.	TRBV7-2	TRBJ1-6	14
CASSPGQGDSGANVLTF	.	TRBV11-3	TRBJ2-6	17
CASSPGQVGEQYF	few	TRBV28	TRBJ2-7	13
CATSRDFIGQGAGEQYF	.	TRBV15	TRBJ2-7	17
CASSSGLAAYNEQFF	once	TRBV7-9	TRBJ2-1	15
CASGTSRGNYEQYF	.	TRBV6-1	TRBJ2-7	14
CASQIENTGELFF	few	TRBV2	TRBJ2-2	13
CASSLGAGAYNEQFF	.	TRBV7-2	TRBJ2-1	15
CASSLAAFGEQYF	.	TRBV7-2	TRBJ2-7	13
CASSLGQTMGYEQFF	.	TRBV5-1	TRBJ2-1	15
CASSPPGGRNTEAFF	.	TRBV18	TRBJ1-1	15
CASSPAGTPNTGELFF	.	TRBV28	TRBJ2-2	16
CASSIGTGMNTEAFF	.	TRBV19	TRBJ1-1	15
CATSQPSSYEQYF	.	TRBV15	TRBJ2-7	13
CASSLYRGTYEQYF	.	TRBV7-2	TRBJ2-7	14
CASSYTGTSGTYEQFF	.	TRBV27	TRBJ2-1	16